This T cell receptor (beta chain) was identified during a study of CD8+ T cells in alopecia areata listed by TCRdb under 2018. Background for the entire study: The treated patients took part in an open-label pilot trial in which moderate-to-severe alopecia areata was treated with oral tofacitinib at 5 to 10 mg twice daily. Tofacitinib was given for 6 to 18 months, followed by 6 months of follow-up off drug to assess delayed response and recurrence. The study used high-throughput TCRbeta sequencing to examine T cell clonal expansion in alopecia areata, in both the C3H/HeJ mouse model and human patients. In humans, TCRbeta sequencing was performed on scalp tissue and on sorted CD4+ and CD8+ peripheral blood T cells from healthy controls and from patients with patchy or totalis/universalis alopecia areata. Patients on tofacitinib were biopsied at baseline and after 4 and 24 weeks of treatment, and several of the patients also had a later scalp biopsy. Scalp clonality was compared among normal scalp (n=4), patchy alopecia areata scalp (n=8), and alopecia totalis/universalis scalp (n=8). The RNA source kit depended on sample type: the PAXgene miRNA kit for fixed scalp, the miRNeasy kit for PBMCs, and the RNeasy kit for mouse skin. TCRbeta CDR3 regions were amplified by immunoSEQ multiplex PCR with 35 Vbeta forward and 13 Jbeta reverse primers. What the study reported, not specific to this receptor: Unlike mouse skin, which is dominated by gammadelta T cells, normal human skin has resident alphabeta T cells that are also sequenced, and this complicates analysis of the scalp TCR repertoire. TCR sequences shared between patients were less clear than in mice, possibly partly because of HLA diversity in the patient population. Higher clonality and more expanded CD8+ clones were observed in lesional scalp than in normal scalp, particularly in alopecia totalis/universalis, a finding suggestive of antigenic drive.

Library preparation used the immunoSEQ multiplex PCR assay. RNA was extracted from all samples and reverse transcribed into cDNA, which served as template for TCR sequencing. First-strand cDNA was synthesized with SuperScript III using a 2:1 mix of oligo-dT and random hexamers. A synthetic immune receptor repertoire was used to assess amplification bias, and residual bias was removed computationally. The source study handled its data this way. Raw reads were preprocessed to remove errors, and CDR3 was defined according to IMGT conventions as the region from the conserved cysteine to phenylalanine. To get clonality, Shannon entropy was normalized by log2 of the number of productive unique TCRs and the result was subtracted from 1. Whether scalp clones were CD4 or CD8 was inferred by matching scalp TCRbeta sequences against CD4 and CD8 repertoires sorted from blood. As stored in TCRdb, this immuneACCESS dataset retains in-frame rearrangements with V and J assigned. A fraction of the clones does not appear; measured against another copy, unresolved V genes explain less than half of the discrepancy, and the remainder lacks a known reason. D and trimming were read from the DNA, whereas the V and J calls and clone size are those reported in that table. Here the sample has roughly 140,000 clones; 40% to 65% occur a single time. The top ten clones comprise approximately 19% of the sample.

As for this clone: It has no known antigen specificity. Base-call qualities are not available, and no considerably larger clone is one nucleotide away.

Reading the germline V gene (reference sequence) gives CDR1 GTSNPN and CDR2 SVGIG. Measured from the cysteine to the phenylalanine, the CDR3 is 13 residues long. Only the CDR3 portion is preserved as DNA: 39 bases, with reading frame beginning at the first base. V is pared back by 5 bases and J by 6 bases, with 16 bases lying between the germline termini. The sample's time point label, in plain terms: baseline before oral tofacitinib. Peripheral blood and lesional scalp punch biopsies were obtained from patients with alopecia areata. After PBMCs were isolated by density centrifugation and stained for CD3, CD4 and CD8, a FACSAria was used to sort CD4+ and CD8+ T cells.

The sequences come from CD8+ T cells sorted from blood, collected at week 0. This TCR was recovered from a human donor with alopecia areata. The rearrangement combines TRBV30 with TRBJ1-1; the D gene is perhaps TRBD1, on 6 matching bases. The encoded CDR3 is CAWSDSLIAEAFF. The sequence in DNA is TGTGCCTGGTCGGACAGCTTGATCGCTGAAGCTTTCTTT.